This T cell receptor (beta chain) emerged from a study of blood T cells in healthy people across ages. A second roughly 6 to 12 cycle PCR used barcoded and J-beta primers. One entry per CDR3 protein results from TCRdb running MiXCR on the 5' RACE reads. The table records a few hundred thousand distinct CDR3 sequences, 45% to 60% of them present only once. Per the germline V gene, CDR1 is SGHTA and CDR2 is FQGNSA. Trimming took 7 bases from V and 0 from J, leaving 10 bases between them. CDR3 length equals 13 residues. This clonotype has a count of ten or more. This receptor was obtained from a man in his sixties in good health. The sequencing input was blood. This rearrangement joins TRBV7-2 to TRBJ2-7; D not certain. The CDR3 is CASTKGYSYEQYF. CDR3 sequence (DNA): TGTGCCAGCACCAAAGGGTACTCCTACGAGCAGTACTTC.